This T cell receptor beta chain came from a study of blood T cell repertoires in COVID-19. Study overall: Material from acute and convalescent COVID-19 was sourced from the United States, Italy and Spain.

As processed by the authors: Reference gene primer amplification yielded estimated nucleated cell counts. The assay was immunoSEQ multiplex PCR, and TCRdb's table has in-frame clones only and misses some. D and trimming come from the DNA, and the V and J calls and clone size come from that table. The sample shows about 180,000 clones, roughly 88% of them seen only once. CDR3 length: 15 residues. Per the germline V gene, CDR1 is LNHDA and CDR2 is SQIVND (reference sequence). The ends lost 4 bases at V and 6 bases at J; junction bases unmatched: 9. The chain carries TRBV19 and TRBJ2-3; TRBD2 matches at 8 bases. The specimen sequenced was peripheral blood. This clonotype was obtained from a man in his fifties or sixties with acute or convalescent COVID-19. The CDR3 is CASSRAAGDSDTQYF. CDR3 nucleotides: TGTGCCAGTAGTAGGGCAGCGGGAGATTCGGATACGCAGTATTTT.